The 17 T cell receptor beta chains below come from one sample, sequenced in a study of blood T cell repertoires in COVID-19. Some clones are missing from TCRdb's copy, which holds only in-frame ones; the method was immunoSEQ multiplex PCR. The data show 100,000 to 150,000 clones, about 80% seen once. Sequencing was carried out using peripheral blood. The receptors derive from a woman between 50 and 59 years old with acute or convalescent COVID-19.

This clone was detected a few times. The junction does not match germline at one end; this may be a read error. V usage is TRBV24-1 and J usage is TRBJ1-1; 10 bases are a match to TRBD1. This CDR3 is 13 amino acids long. From germline, CDR1 is KGHDR and CDR2 SFDVKD. As DNA, the CDR3 is TGTGCCACCAGTGAGGGGACAGGGGCCGCCCTTAACTTT. This sequence encodes CATSEGTGAALNF.

The chain couples TRBV7-8 to TRBJ2-2; 9 nucleotides match TRBD1. The V and J ends lost 5 bases and 7 bases, in that order; junction bases with no gene match: 5. Germline V gene lookup returns CDR1 SGHVS and CDR2 FQNEAQ. This CDR3 comprises 14 residues. CDR3 region: CASSLGTGSGELFF. The CDR3 nucleotides are TGTGCCAGCAGCCTTGGGACAGGGAGCGGGGAGCTGTTTTTT.

This rearrangement joins TRBV5-5 to TRBJ1-1; possibly TRBD1 for D (5 bases). Trimming shortened V by 0 bases and J by 3 bases, and 12 bases separated the two germline ends. CDR3 size: 15 residues. Germline CDR1 and CDR2: SGHKS and YYEKEE (reference sequence). The chain's CDR3 is CASSLVTGGYTEAFF. For the CDR3, the DNA is TGTGCCAGCAGCTTGGTAACGGGGGGTTACACTGAAGCTTTCTTT.

This chain's CDR3 is CASSPGLDSHEQYF. CDR3 DNA: TGTGCCAGCAGCCCCGGACTAGATTCCCACGAGCAGTACTTC. The genes are TRBV7-3 and TRBJ2-7; the match to TRBD2 covers 7 bases. Germline CDR1 reads SGHTA; CDR2 reads FQGTGA. V shed 5 bases and J 5 bases; nucleotides not matched to a gene: 9. The length of the CDR3 is 14 residues.

This clone was counted only a few times. The chain combines TRBV5-1 with TRBJ1-6; D is uncertain. The V and J ends lost 5 bases and 6 bases respectively, with 12 bases between them. There are 14 residues in the CDR3. CDR1 and CDR2 from the germline V gene are SGHRS and YFSETQ. The CDR3 DNA follows: TGCGCCAGCAGGGCCGGGGTGGGTAATTCACCCCTCCACTTT. It encodes CASRAGVGNSPLHF.

The chain is built from TRBV7-6 and TRBJ1-5; 8 nucleotides line up with TRBD1. CDR1 SGHVS and CDR2 FNYEAQ come from the germline V gene. The CDR3 runs to 13 residues. Trimming cost V 8 bases and J 3 bases; bases outside gene matches: 3. The CDR3 reads CASAGGTNQPQHF. CDR3 nucleotide sequence: TGTGCCAGCGCAGGGGGCACCAATCAGCCCCAGCATTTT. Together with reference TRBV7-6 and TRBJ1-5, the CDR3 gives the full variable domain: GAGVSQSPRYKVTKRGQDVALRCDPISGHVSLYWYRQALGQGPEFLTYFNYEAQQDKSGLPNDRFSAERPEGSISTLTIQRTEQRDSAMYRCASAGGTNQPQHFGDGTRLSIL.

The chain employs TRBV28 and TRBJ1-1, with 7 bases fitting TRBD1. The CDR3 loop spans 13 amino acids. Germline V gene sequence: CDR1 MDHEN, CDR2 SYDVKM. With 5 bases clipped from V and 5 bases from J, the junction kept 5 bases outside the gene matches. CDR3 DNA: TGTGCCAGCAGTCCAGGGGGTGAGACTGAAGCTTTCTTT. It yields the protein CASSPGGETEAFF.

This chain links TRBV6-1 with TRBJ2-1, with 12 bases matching TRBD2. This CDR3 is built from 17 residues. The V gene's germline CDR1 is MNHNS and CDR2 SASEGT. Trimming removed 1 base from V and 8 bases from J; junction bases left unmatched: 9. CDR3 region: CASSEGYLAGGLDEQFF. In DNA, the CDR3 is TGTGCCAGCAGTGAAGGTTACCTAGCGGGGGGGCTCGATGAGCAGTTCTTC.

The chain carries TRBV19 and TRBJ2-2; 8 bases match TRBD1. The CDR3 spans 16 residues. The V segment lost 1 base and the J segment 3 bases; nucleotides outside the gene matches: 4. Germline CDR1 reads LNHDA; CDR2 reads SQIVND (reference sequence). The CDR3 reads CASSIGQGRDTGELFF. The CDR3 region has the DNA TGTGCCAGTAGTATAGGACAGGGGAGAGACACCGGGGAGCTGTTTTTT.

The gene calls are TRBV6-1 and TRBJ1-3; the D gene is possibly TRBD1 (5 bases). Germline V gene sequence: CDR1 MNHNS, CDR2 SASEGT. The CDR3 is made up of 15 amino acids. Trimming removed 2 bases at V and 4 bases at J, with 12 bases between. The CDR3 coding sequence is TGTGCCAGCAGTGAAAAGGGGATATACGGAAACACCATATATTTT. This sequence encodes CASSEKGIYGNTIYF.

V is TRBV7-8 and J is TRBJ2-5; TRBD2 is a possible D gene (5 bases). The germline V and J ends were trimmed by 6 bases and 4 bases, with 9 bases remaining between them. Germline CDR1 SGHVS, CDR2 FQNEAQ. CDR3 length: 12 residues. The CDR3 nucleotides read TGTGCCAGCAGATACAGCGGAGAGACCCAGTACTTC. Translating it yields CASRYSGETQYF.

V is TRBV10-3 and J is TRBJ2-5; weak D call: TRBD2 (6 bases). The V gene's germline CDR1 is ENHRY and CDR2 SYGVKD. The CDR3 loop spans 12 amino acids. V was pared by 10 bases and J by 0 bases, with 9 bases between. The CDR3 DNA follows: TGTGCCAGTAGGACTAACCAAGAGACCCAGTACTTC. Protein sequence: CASRTNQETQYF.

The V gene is TRBV7-9, the J gene TRBJ2-1; 7 nucleotides agree with TRBD2. The CDR3 is 15 residues long. CDR1 and CDR2 (germline): SEHNR, FQNEAQ (reference sequence). V gave up 6 bases and J gave up 7 bases; unmatched junction bases: 12. This chain's CDR3 is CASREGASGKNEQFF. The CDR3 nucleotides read TGTGCCAGCAGGGAAGGGGCTAGCGGCAAAAATGAGCAGTTCTTC. The full variable domain, its missing parts supplied by reference TRBV7-9 and TRBJ2-1, is DTGVSQNPRHKITKRGQNVTFRCDPISEHNRLYWYRQTLGQGPEFLTYFQNEAQLEKSRLLSDRFSAERPKGSFSTLEIQRTEQGDSAMYLCASREGASGKNEQFFGPGTRLTVL.

In this sample, this clone turned up once. The V gene is TRBV14, the J gene TRBJ2-7; 7 positions agree with TRBD2. The ends lost 1 base at V and 1 base at J; junction bases unmatched: 4. CDR3 length equals 15 residues. The V gene's germline CDR1 is SGHDN and CDR2 FVKESK. CDR3 coding DNA: TGTGCCAGCAGCCAAGCGGGAGGAATATCCTACGAGCAGTACTTC. Amino acids: CASSQAGGISYEQYF.

The chain couples TRBV5-1 to TRBJ2-1; D is unclear. Germline V gene lookup returns CDR1 SGHRS and CDR2 YFSETQ. The V and J ends lost 2 bases and 10 bases respectively, with 13 bases between them. The CDR3 contains 13 residues. CDR3 DNA: TGCGCCAGCAGCTTAGATGGGCATTTCGAGCAGTTCTTC. It codes for CASSLDGHFEQFF.

The chain carries TRBV18 and TRBJ1-1; unclear D gene. This CDR3 is built from 15 residues. The V gene lost 3 bases and the J gene lost 3 bases, with 14 bases spanning the gap. Per germline, CDR1 KGHSH and CDR2 LQKENI. The CDR3 DNA sequence: TGTGCCAGCTCACCCCCATCTTCTACGTACACTGAAGCTTTCTTT. Its protein product is CASSPPSSTYTEAFF. The full variable domain, completed using reference TRBV18 and TRBJ1-1, is NAGVMQNPRHLVRRRGQEARLRCSPMKGHSHVYWYRQLPEEGLKFMVYLQKENIIDESGMPKERFSAEFPKEGPSILRIQQVVRGDSAAYFCASSPPSSTYTEAFFGQGTRLTVV.

The chain recombines TRBV3-1 (or the pseudogene TRBV3-2) with TRBJ1-4; D unclear. The CDR3 has 14 amino acids. Germline assignment: CDR1 LGHDT and CDR2 YNNKEL (reference sequence). V was cut by 3 bases and J by 11 bases, with 16 bases left in between. CDR3 in DNA: TGTGCCAGCAGCCATGAAGGGAGGGTCGCGAAACTGTTTTTT. It codes for CASSHEGRVAKLFF.